These 20 T cell receptor beta chains share one sample of origin, sequenced in a study of blood T cell repertoires in COVID-19. Clones were sequenced by immunoSEQ multiplex PCR, and TCRdb holds only the in-frame ones, with some missing. The data contain 110,000 to 150,000 clones, around three quarters of them singletons. Sequencing used peripheral blood. These receptors were obtained from a man in his fifties with active or convalescent COVID-19.

V gene TRBV9 combines with J gene TRBJ2-3; 8 bases agree with TRBD1. The germline CDR1 and CDR2 sequences are SGDLS and YYNGEE. This CDR3 comprises 15 residues. V trimming: 4 bases; J trimming: 3 bases; junction bases outside the gene matches: 7. The CDR3 DNA reads TGTGCCAGCAGCAACCAGGGGGCAGGAACAGATACGCAGTATTTT. Its protein product is CASSNQGAGTDTQYF.

This chain connects TRBV9 to TRBJ2-7, with D possibly matching TRBD1 (6 bases). The CDR3 is 15 amino acids. CDR1 and CDR2 (germline): SGDLS, YYNGEE. V lost 4 bases and J 2 bases, leaving 16 bases between the germline ends. The CDR3 region has the DNA TGTGCCAGCAGCATAACCGGGACATTCACCTACGAGCAGTACTTC. It is translated as CASSITGTFTYEQYF.

V gene TRBV6-6 combines with J gene TRBJ2-6; D perhaps matches TRBD2 (5 bases). V lost 0 bases and J 3 bases, leaving 9 bases between the germline ends. CDR1 and CDR2 (germline): MNHNY, SVGAGI (reference sequence). This CDR3 has 16 residues. The chain's CDR3 is CASSYSRAGGANVLTF. DNA for the CDR3: TGTGCCAGCAGTTACTCGCGGGCGGGTGGGGCCAACGTCCTGACTTTC.

This clone has more than one count but fewer than ten. V gene TRBV19 combines with J gene TRBJ1-6; 7 positions agree with TRBD1. From germline, CDR1 is LNHDA and CDR2 SQIVND (reference sequence). V trimming: 6 bases; J trimming: 7 bases; junction bases outside the gene matches: 3. The CDR3 is made up of 13 amino acids. CDR3 coding DNA: TGTGCCAGTAGAAGGGGACAGAATTCACCCCTCCACTTT. Its translation: CASRRGQNSPLHF.

This chain links TRBV10-3 with TRBJ1-1; a possible D gene is TRBD1 (6 bases). From germline, CDR1 is ENHRY and CDR2 SYGVKD. The CDR3 has 14 residues. The V and J ends lost 2 bases and 5 bases respectively, with 12 bases between them. CDR3 region: CAISEGGLGTEAFF. CDR3 nucleotides: TGTGCCATCAGTGAGGGGGGCTTGGGGACTGAAGCTTTCTTT.

V is TRBV5-1 and J is TRBJ2-2; 8 positions agree with TRBD1. This CDR3 has 14 residues. Germline V gene lookup returns CDR1 SGHRS and CDR2 YFSETQ. V was clipped by 7 bases and J by 6 bases; unmatched bases: 8. In DNA form, the CDR3 reads TGCGCCAGCTCCCTGGACAGGGCCTCCGGGGAGCTGTTTTTT. Protein: CASSLDRASGELFF.

This clone is a singleton in its sample. The chain employs TRBV5-1 and TRBJ1-1; D perhaps matches TRBD1 (6 bases). The ends were cut back, 1 base at V and 3 bases at J, with 10 bases in the middle. Germline V CDR1 and CDR2: SGHRS, YFSETQ. The CDR3 spans 14 residues. This CDR3 is CASSLRTDHTEAFF. The CDR3 nucleotides read TGCGCCAGCAGCTTGAGGACAGACCACACTGAAGCTTTCTTT. The whole variable domain, remainder taken from reference TRBV5-1 and TRBJ1-1, is KAGVTQTPRYLIKTRGQQVTLSCSPISGHRSVSWYQQTPGQGLQFLFEYFSETQRNKGNFPGRFSGRQFSNSRSEMNVSTLELGDSALYLCASSLRTDHTEAFFGQGTRLTVV.

This chain connects TRBV28 to TRBJ2-7; 9 positions agree with TRBD1. J gave up 7 bases and V 6 bases, and 13 bases lay outside the gene matches. CDR3 size: 15 residues. Germline loops: CDR1 MDHEN, CDR2 SYDVKM. The CDR3 sequence is CASSPWDRVRREQYF. For the CDR3, the DNA is TGTGCCAGCAGCCCCTGGGACAGGGTACGTCGAGAGCAGTACTTC.

As for this clone: Other DNA variants within this sample encode the same CDR3. The chain combines TRBV5-4 with TRBJ2-7, with 8 nucleotides matching TRBD1. V lost 4 bases to trimming and J lost 4 bases; unmatched junction nucleotides: 7. Germline V gene data show CDR1 as SGHNT and CDR2 as YYREEE (reference sequence). This CDR3 spans 14 amino acids. For the CDR3, the DNA is TGTGCCAGCAGCCCTCGGGACAGGACATACGAGCAGTACTTC. It translates to CASSPRDRTYEQYF.

The chain combines TRBV5-4 with TRBJ2-5, with D possibly being TRBD1 (6 bases). The CDR3 consists of 14 residues. The germline gives CDR1 SGHNT, CDR2 YYREEE (reference sequence). Trimming cost V 0 bases and J 3 bases, with 9 bases left between them. This chain's CDR3 is CASSLDRVEETQYF. CDR3 coding DNA: TGTGCCAGCAGCTTGGACAGGGTTGAAGAGACCCAGTACTTC. The variable domain in full, completed from reference TRBV5-4 and TRBJ2-5, reads ETGVTQSPTHLIKTRGQQVTLRCSSQSGHNTVSWYQQALGQGPQFIFQYYREEENGRGNFPPRFSGLQFPNYSSELNVNALELDDSALYLCASSLDRVEETQYFGPGTRLLVL.

The chain couples TRBV28 to TRBJ1-3, with D possibly TRBD1 on 5 matching bases. V was shortened by 5 bases and J by 3 bases, with 8 bases between the two germline ends. This CDR3 region has 13 residues. The germline V gene encodes CDR1 MDHEN and CDR2 SYDVKM. Here the CDR3 reads CASSPGLGNTIYF. DNA of the CDR3: TGTGCCAGCAGTCCGGGACTTGGAAACACCATATATTTT.

A word on this clone: This CDR3 is also generated by other DNA sequences in the sample. The chain joins TRBV27 to TRBJ1-5; D unresolved. This CDR3 region has 13 residues. Germline lookup yields CDR1 MNHEY and CDR2 SMNVEV (reference sequence). V shed 0 bases and J shed 4 bases, with 4 bases lying between them. CDR3 sequence: CASSLSLNQPQHF. The CDR3 nucleotides read TGTGCCAGCAGTTTATCCCTAAATCAGCCCCAGCATTTT.

This sequence joins TRBV7-2 and TRBJ2-7; the D gene is possibly TRBD2 (6 bases). V was cut by 3 bases and J by 0 bases, with 9 bases left in between. Germline values: CDR1 SGHTA, CDR2 FQGNSA. There are 14 residues in the CDR3. DNA for the CDR3: TGTGCCAGCAGCTTGGGGGGATTCTCCTACGAGCAGTACTTC. Protein sequence: CASSLGGFSYEQYF.

The J gene is TRBJ2-3, the V gene TRBV29-1, with D perhaps matching TRBD1 (6 bases). The CDR3 runs 14 residues. V lost 0 bases to trimming and J lost 7 bases, with 14 bases between them. The germline gives CDR1 SQVTM, CDR2 ANQGSEA. This CDR3 is CSVEDRSGHYTQYF. The CDR3 nucleotides read TGCAGCGTTGAAGATAGGTCGGGACATTATACGCAGTATTTT.

The rearrangement links TRBV5-1 to TRBJ2-5; 7 bases agree with TRBD2. Germline CDR1 and CDR2: SGHRS and YFSETQ. The CDR3 is 14 amino acids. V shed 1 base and J 3 bases; nucleotides not matched to a gene: 3. The CDR3 loop reads CASSLSSGKETQYF. As DNA, the CDR3 is TGCGCCAGCAGCTTGTCTAGCGGAAAAGAGACCCAGTACTTC.

The chain links TRBV9 to TRBJ1-2; D is perhaps TRBD1 (6 bases). V was clipped by 0 bases and J by 5 bases, with 14 bases between them. Germline loops: CDR1 SGDLS, CDR2 YYNGEE. The CDR3 length is 15 residues. The CDR3 nucleotides read TGTGCCAGCAGCGTAGAGGGGGGGACTGTTTATGGCTACACCTTC. Its protein is CASSVEGGTVYGYTF. The entire variable domain, with the rest obtained from reference TRBV9 and TRBJ1-2, is as follows: DSGVTQTPKHLITATGQRVTLRCSPRSGDLSVYWYQQSLDQGLQFLIQYYNGEERAKGNILERFSAQQFPDLHSELNLSSLELGDSALYFCASSVEGGTVYGYTFGSGTRLTVV.

In DNA form, the CDR3 reads TGTGCCAGTAGTAGCCCAGGGGCAGAGCTGTTTTTT. Its translation is CASSSPGAELFF. The chain combines TRBV19 with TRBJ2-2; tentative D call: TRBD1 (6 bases). Looked up from germline, CDR1 is LNHDA and CDR2 is SQIVND (reference sequence). The V gene lost 4 bases and the J gene lost 11 bases, with 11 bases spanning the gap. CDR3 size: 12 residues. The full variable domain, rest sourced from reference TRBV19 and TRBJ2-2, is DGGITQSPKYLFRKEGQNVTLSCEQNLNHDAMYWYRQDPGQGLRLIYYSQIVNDFQKGDIAEGYSVSREKKESFPLTVTSAQKNPTAFYLCASSSPGAELFFGEGSRLTVL.

This clone was observed once. This chain joins TRBV3-1 (or the pseudogene TRBV3-2) and TRBJ1-4; D might be TRBD1 (5 bases). The CDR3 consists of 15 residues. Between the trimmed V and J ends, which lost 4 bases and 8 bases, there was a span of 17 bases. Germline lookup yields CDR1 LGHDT and CDR2 YNNKEL (reference sequence). CDR3 sequence reads: CASSPRDGGGEKLFF. The CDR3 nucleotides are TGTGCCAGCAGCCCTCGGGACGGTGGAGGGGAAAAACTGTTTTTT.

This chain connects TRBV6-2 or TRBV6-3 to TRBJ2-1, with TRBD2 matching over 12 bases. J lost 7 bases, V lost 2 bases, and 9 bases had no gene match. The CDR3 length is 17 residues. Germline V gene lookup returns CDR1 MNHEY and CDR2 SVGEGT. The CDR3 here is CASSYLLAGGARNEQFF. The CDR3 nucleotides are TGTGCCAGCAGTTACCTCCTAGCGGGAGGGGCCCGAAATGAGCAGTTCTTC.

The V call is TRBV29-1, the J call TRBJ1-3; unclear D gene. The ends were cut back, 5 bases at V and 4 bases at J, with 18 bases in the middle. Germline values: CDR1 SQVTM, CDR2 ANQGSEA. This CDR3 spans 15 amino acids. The chain's CDR3 is CSVTPEGTGGNTIYF. CDR3 bases: TGCAGCGTTACCCCGGAGGGAACGGGCGGAAACACCATATATTTT.